This T cell receptor beta chain is from a study of T-cell memory formation after mild COVID-19. Study at large: Across donors, TCR clusters were largely donor specific.

Many counts were recorded for this clonotype. The antigen remains undetermined. TCRdb analysed the 5' RACE reads with MiXCR anew, one entry per CDR3 protein. The profile shows about 320,000 distinct CDR3 sequences, roughly an eighth of them singletons. The CDR3 runs to 14 residues. V was cut by 4 bases and J by 1 base, with 10 bases left in between. Study-level findings and limits: Nothing showed for sure that second-wave clones peaking on day 37 were SARS-CoV-2 specific. Contracting CD8+ clones were enriched in EMRA, CD4+ mainly in CM and EM. Some clones that responded were present in memory (sampled pre-infection), which suggests cross-reactive memory joined.

The sequencing sample was made of PBMCs or a T cell subset sorted from them (not recorded which). V usage is TRBV12-3 or TRBV12-4 and J usage is TRBJ1-1; tentatively, D is TRBD1 (6 bases). The clonotype originates from a man aged 18 to 35 who had mild COVID-19 (a few samples of this study predate the infection). Cell type and time point are not known. CDR3 in DNA: TGTGCCAGCAGTTCGCAACAGGGGAACACTGAAGCTTTCTTT. Its translation: CASSSQQGNTEAFF.